In this sample, the clone carrying this T cell receptor (beta chain) turned up a few times. Its antigen is not identified. Primed by a sample-barcoded 5' primer and a J-beta primer mix, a second PCR proceeded for roughly 6 to 12 cycles. Each cDNA molecule received a tag from a template-switch adaptor that had 12 random nucleotides. TCRdb used MiXCR to reprocess the 5' RACE reads, holding one entry per CDR3 protein. Seen here are over 300,000 distinct CDR3 sequences, roughly half observed once, and the top ten hold about 54%. The CDR3 runs to 13 residues. CDR1 is SGHTA, CDR2 FQGTGA, per germline. V shed 2 bases and J shed 7 bases, with 9 bases lying between them. These data come from a study of blood T cells in healthy people across ages. Whole-study results and caveats: TCR beta diversity correlated strongly with naive T cell percentage. Long-lived and aged donors differed, with more naive CD4+ cells and higher diversity in the long-lived.

The specimen sequenced was blood. The rearrangement links TRBV7-3 to TRBJ2-1; D remains unclear. The sequence was collected from a man aged 60 to 69 in good health. The CDR3 DNA is TGTGCCAGCAGCTTAGCGGTCGGGAATGAGCAGTTCTTC. It is translated as CASSLAVGNEQFF.